This TCR beta chain was retrieved from a study of blood T cell repertoires in COVID-19. Study in general: In each case, the material was cDNA or gDNA derived from T cells, B-cell-depleted T cells, or PBMCs.

Under the authors' procedure: Estimates of nucleated cell counts were drawn from the amplification of reference gene primers. The protocol was immunoSEQ multiplex PCR, while the TCRdb copy is restricted to in-frame clones and leaves out a portion. V, J and clone size are taken as reported in that table, and D and trimming were inferred from the DNA itself. The sample holds around 58,000 clones, roughly 80% seen once. V gave up 3 bases and J gave up 6 bases; unmatched junction bases: 6. Germline lookup yields CDR1 KGHSH and CDR2 LQKENI. This CDR3 comprises 14 residues. The chain recombines TRBV18 with TRBJ1-2, with 8 bases lining up with TRBD1. The origin of this receptor is a human donor in a cohort sampled during active COVID-19. The sample was peripheral blood. The CDR3 DNA sequence: TGTGCCAGCTCACCCCTGGACAGGGCCGATGGCTACACCTTC. This sequence encodes CASSPLDRADGYTF.